These 20 T cell receptor beta chains originate from one sample sequenced in a study of shared clonotypes between healthy human individuals. Some clones are missing from TCRdb's copy, which holds only in-frame ones; the method was immunoSEQ multiplex PCR. Of around 500,000 clones listed, approximately 84% are singletons. The sequenced sample consisted of PBMCs. These receptors originate from a woman aged 40 to 50 in good health. Some clones in this sample may be carry-over from other donors' samples.

The V call is TRBV30, the J call TRBJ2-1, with 7 bases matching TRBD2. The CDR3 has 16 amino acids. Germline V gene data show CDR1 as GTSNPN and CDR2 as SVGIG (reference sequence). After removal of 2 bases from V and 2 bases from J, the junction contained 9 bases not matched to a gene. CDR3 sequence (DNA): TGTGCCTGGAGTAAACCCGGAGCGGGAACCTACAATGAGCAGTTCTTC. Its translation is CAWSKPGAGTYNEQFF.

The chain joins TRBV11-2 to TRBJ1-1; maybe TRBD1 (5 bases). Trimming stripped 7 bases from V and 4 bases from J, with 13 bases between. Germline V gene sequence: CDR1 SGHAT, CDR2 FQNNGV. The CDR3 runs 13 residues. The CDR3 bases are TGTGCCAGCAAAAGAACAGGAGCCACTGAAGCTTTCTTT. Its translation is CASKRTGATEAFF.

Note on this clone: This likely reflects a read error, since a far larger clone is one base away. The V call is TRBV14, the J call TRBJ2-2; D ambiguous. This CDR3 region has 12 residues. Germline V CDR1 and CDR2: SGHDN, FVKESK. V lost 2 bases and J lost 7, with 5 bases in between. CDR3 sequence reads: CASSQCIGELFF. Written as DNA, the CDR3 is TGTGCCAGCAGCCAATGTATCGGGGAGCTGTTTTTT.

The V gene is TRBV4-1, the J gene TRBJ2-7; D is possibly TRBD1 (6 bases). Germline V gene data show CDR1 as MGHRA and CDR2 as YSYEKL. V was cut by 1 base and J by 3 bases, with 16 bases left in between. The CDR3 is made up of 16 amino acids. The CDR3 DNA reads TGCGCCAGCAGCCAAGTAATCCAACAGGGACGCTACGAGCAGTACTTC. Amino acids: CASSQVIQQGRYEQYF.

This chain joins TRBV5-5 and TRBJ2-2, with TRBD1 as a possible D gene (5 bases). CDR3 size: 15 residues. Trimming took 1 base from V and 4 from J, leaving 11 bases between them. Germline CDR1 reads SGHKS; CDR2 reads YYEKEE (reference sequence). The CDR3 reads CASSLRQGGTGELFF. The CDR3 region has the DNA TGTGCCAGCAGCTTGCGTCAGGGCGGCACCGGGGAGCTGTTTTTT.

This clone was recorded many times. The chain is built from TRBV9 and TRBJ2-5; D unresolved. The germline CDR1 and CDR2 sequences are SGDLS and YYNGEE. There are 15 residues in the CDR3. V lost 4 bases, J lost 5 bases, and 18 bases lay in between. CDR3 loop: CASSPRGEFGETQYF. The CDR3 DNA is TGTGCCAGCAGCCCTCGAGGAGAGTTCGGGGAGACCCAGTACTTC.

The rearrangement joins TRBV7-9 to TRBJ2-7, with D tentatively TRBD1 (6 bases). This CDR3 has 14 amino acids. Germline values: CDR1 SEHNR, CDR2 FQNEAQ (reference sequence). The germline V and J ends were trimmed by 4 bases and 3 bases, with 13 bases remaining between them. CDR3 bases: TGTGCCAGCAGCTCTAGGGGGAGTGTCTACGAGCAGTACTTC. Translating it yields CASSSRGSVYEQYF. Complete variable domain (other parts from reference TRBV7-9 and TRBJ2-7): DTGVSQNPRHKITKRGQNVTFRCDPISEHNRLYWYRQTLGQGPEFLTYFQNEAQLEKSRLLSDRFSAERPKGSFSTLEIQRTEQGDSAMYLCASSSRGSVYEQYFGPGTRLTVT.

The chain recombines TRBV28 with TRBJ2-1; TRBD1 agrees at 11 bases. Germline V CDR1 and CDR2: MDHEN, SYDVKM. The CDR3 has 17 amino acids. Unmatched junction bases numbered 11, after V lost 5 bases and J lost 5 bases. CDR3 sequence (DNA): TGTGCCAGCAGTCTAAACCCCCGGGGACAGGGGGACAATGAGCAGTTCTTC. Protein sequence: CASSLNPRGQGDNEQFF.

The J gene is TRBJ2-5, the V gene TRBV6-1; the match to TRBD1 covers 10 bases. In germline, CDR1 is MNHNS, CDR2 SASEGT. CDR3 length: 15 amino acids. J lost 5 bases, V lost 7 bases, and 10 bases had no gene match. DNA for the CDR3: TGTGCCAGCATGGCGGGACAGGGGTTATGGGAGACCCAGTACTTC. Amino acid sequence: CASMAGQGLWETQYF.

Only a few counts were recorded for this clone. V usage is TRBV10-2 and J usage is TRBJ2-1; 9 positions match TRBD2. V lost 9 bases and J lost 7; bases outside the gene matches: 13. Germline loops: CDR1 WSHSY, CDR2 SAAADI. The CDR3 contains 15 residues. Here the CDR3 DNA reads TGCGCCAGTTGGGACGGGTTAGCGGGAGATAATGAGCAGTTCTTC. The encoded protein is CASWDGLAGDNEQFF.

The genes are TRBV5-1 and TRBJ2-7; 7 bases are shared with TRBD1. The J call may be wrong; the DNA end is better matched by TRBJ2-5. The CDR3 runs to 14 residues. Germline CDR1 reads SGHRS; CDR2 reads YFSETQ. This chain's CDR3 is CASSLDRGQETQYF. In DNA, the CDR3 is TGCGCCAGCAGCTTGGACAGGGGACAAGAGACCCAGTACTTC.

This chain uses TRBV19 with TRBJ1-5; tentative D call: TRBD1 (6 bases). There are 14 residues in the CDR3. Germline V gene sequence: CDR1 LNHDA, CDR2 SQIVND (reference sequence). V lost 7 bases and J lost 4, with 14 bases in between. The CDR3: CASTGGRFNQPQHF. The CDR3 DNA is TGTGCCAGTACCGGGGGGCGATTTAATCAGCCCCAGCATTTT.

This clone was seen only once. The chain employs TRBV28 and TRBJ1-5; D gene unclear. Per germline, CDR1 MDHEN and CDR2 SYDVKM. V lost 2 bases and J 6 bases, leaving 14 bases between the germline ends. The CDR3 loop spans 15 amino acids. DNA of the CDR3: TGTGCCAGCAGTTTAGTGACTCCGGTTGGTCAGCCCCAGCATTTT. Its protein product is CASSLVTPVGQPQHF.

The chain recombines TRBV7-8 with TRBJ2-1; 8 positions match TRBD2. The V gene's germline CDR1 is SGHVS and CDR2 FQNEAQ. This CDR3 region has 13 residues. V was clipped by 5 bases and J by 7 bases; unmatched bases: 4. The CDR3 is CASSPGTRNEQFF. The CDR3 nucleotides are TGTGCCAGCAGCCCCGGGACTAGGAATGAGCAGTTCTTC.

This clone was seen a handful of times. This chain links TRBV7-6 with TRBJ2-6; no firm D call. Germline V gene data show CDR1 as SGHVS and CDR2 as FNYEAQ. V lost 1 base and J 0 bases, leaving 10 bases between the germline ends. The CDR3 runs to 17 residues. CDR3 DNA sequence: TGTGCCAGCAGCTTAGGTGTTCGCCCCTCTGGGGCCAACGTCCTGACTTTC. Translation gives CASSLGVRPSGANVLTF.

The chain carries TRBV2 and TRBJ1-1; D is possibly TRBD1 (6 bases). The CDR3 runs 13 residues. V lost 4 bases, J lost 5 bases, and 11 bases lay in between. Looked up from germline, CDR1 is SNHLY and CDR2 is FYNNEI. The CDR3 nucleotides read TGTGCCAGCAGTGGCATGAGGGGGACTGAAGCTTTCTTT. Residues: CASSGMRGTEAFF.

The J gene is TRBJ1-1, the V gene TRBV19; D gene unclear. V was clipped by 3 bases and J by 6 bases, with 17 bases between them. The CDR3 covers 15 residues. Germline CDR1 is LNHDA and CDR2 is SQIVND (reference sequence). CDR3 sequence reads: CASSISIAFLAEAFF. The CDR3 DNA reads as TGTGCCAGTAGTATTTCAATTGCATTTCTGGCTGAAGCTTTCTTT.

On this clone itself: This is likely an artifact of a read error, given a far larger clone one base away. The chain is built from TRBV28 and TRBJ1-5; D ambiguous. Germline assignment: CDR1 MDHEN and CDR2 SYDVKM. The CDR3 length is 13 residues. Here the CDR3 reads CASSFQGNQPQRF. In DNA form, the CDR3 reads TGTGCCAGCAGTTTCCAAGGAAATCAGCCCCAGCGTTTT.

V and J are TRBV28 and TRBJ1-5, with D tentatively TRBD1 (5 bases). The length of the CDR3 is 13 residues. Germline V lookup: CDR1 MDHEN, CDR2 SYDVKM. Trimming left V 6 bases short and J 1 base short, with 7 bases between. The DNA of the CDR3 is TGTGCCAGCAGATGGGACAGCAATCAGCCCCAGCATTTT. It translates to CASRWDSNQPQHF.

With respect to this clone: This likely reflects a read error, since a far larger clone is one base away. The chain links TRBV6-4 to TRBJ2-4, with 8 bases that match TRBD2. The CDR3 is made up of 13 amino acids. Per germline, CDR1 MRHNA and CDR2 SNTAGT. The CDR3 here is CSSSETSENIQYF. The CDR3 DNA sequence: TGTTCCAGCAGTGAGACTAGCGAAAACATTCAGTACTTC.